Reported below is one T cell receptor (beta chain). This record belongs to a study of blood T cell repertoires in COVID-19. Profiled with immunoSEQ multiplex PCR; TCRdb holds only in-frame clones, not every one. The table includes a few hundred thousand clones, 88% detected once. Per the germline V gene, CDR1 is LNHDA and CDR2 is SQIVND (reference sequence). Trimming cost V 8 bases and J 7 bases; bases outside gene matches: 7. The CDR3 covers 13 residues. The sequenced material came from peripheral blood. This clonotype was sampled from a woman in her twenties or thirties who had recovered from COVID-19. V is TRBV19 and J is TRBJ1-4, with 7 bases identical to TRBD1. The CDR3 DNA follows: TGTGCCAGTGGGCAGGGGGTTGTTGAAAAACTGTTTTTT. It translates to CASGQGVVEKLFF. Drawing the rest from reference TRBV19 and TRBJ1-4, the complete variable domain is DGGITQSPKYLFRKEGQNVTLSCEQNLNHDAMYWYRQDPGQGLRLIYYSQIVNDFQKGDIAEGYSVSREKKESFPLTVTSAQKNPTAFYLCASGQGVVEKLFFGSGTQLSVL.